This T cell receptor (beta chain) was documented in a study of a mutant IDH1 vaccine in newly diagnosed glioma. Study conclusions and caveats: It was about 92% of patients that developed vaccine-induced immune responses.

A note on this clone: Its matching antigen is unknown.

This sample's time point: baseline, week 1 (first vaccination visit). Regarding treatment: pre-vaccination baseline after standard-of-care therapy. The table came from immunoSEQ multiplex PCR; TCRdb's copy has only in-frame clones and leaves some out. This sample has about 21,000 clones, with about 85% found just once. Germline V lookup: CDR1 SQVTM, CDR2 ANQGSEA. V dropped 6 bases and J dropped 0 bases, with 22 bases sitting between them. The CDR3 extends over 17 amino acids. The V and J genes are TRBV29-1 and TRBJ2-3; a possible D gene is TRBD2 (5 bases). The receptor's source is a man between 40 and 49 years old with glioma. The sample consisted of PBMCs, taken from a glioma patient treated with radiotherapy, temozolomide or both. The CDR3 coding sequence is TGCAGCGTCGTCCTAGGAGTGGTAGCGTCAAGCACAGATACGCAGTATTTT. Amino acid sequence: CSVVLGVVASSTDTQYF.